The 30 T cell receptor beta chains below were found in one sample sequenced in a study of blood T cell repertoires in COVID-19. The protocol was immunoSEQ multiplex PCR, while the TCRdb copy is restricted to in-frame clones and leaves out a portion. The data contain about 150,000 clones, more than 75% of them singletons. The sequenced sample consisted of peripheral blood. Source of these receptors: a man over 45 who had recovered from COVID-19.

This clone was counted only a few times. This sequence joins TRBV4-2 and TRBJ1-2, with D hard to call. CDR1 and CDR2 (germline): LGHNA, YNFKEQ. Trimming shortened V by 2 bases and J by 5 bases, and 21 bases separated the two germline ends. CDR3 size: 17 residues. CDR3 residues: CASSQPEGMGSGYGYTF. The CDR3 nucleotides are TGTGCCAGCAGCCAACCGGAAGGGATGGGGAGCGGTTATGGCTACACCTTC.

The genes are TRBV3-1 (or the pseudogene TRBV3-2) and TRBJ1-2, with D unresolved. Germline V gene lookup returns CDR1 LGHDT and CDR2 YNNKEL (reference sequence). V lost 0 bases, J lost 4 bases, and 12 bases lay in between. This CDR3 spans 15 amino acids. The CDR3 protein is CASSQDSYRPYGYTF. For the CDR3, the DNA is TGTGCCAGCAGCCAAGATAGTTACAGACCCTATGGCTACACCTTC.

This chain joins TRBV5-6 and TRBJ1-6, with 11 bases aligning to TRBD1. The germline gives CDR1 SGHDT, CDR2 YYEEEE. The CDR3 is made up of 16 amino acids. J lost 2 bases, V lost 4 bases, and 2 bases had no gene match. CDR3 DNA: TGTGCCAGCAGCGGGGGACAGGGGGCCTATAATTCACCCCTCCACTTT. Amino acids: CASSGGQGAYNSPLHF.

This clone was found a few times. Here the CDR3 reads CASSLTGTSGNTIYF. CDR3 DNA sequence: TGTGCCAGCAGCTTGACAGGGACGTCTGGAAACACCATATATTTT. J is TRBJ1-3 and V is TRBV7-9; 7 nucleotides line up with TRBD1. CDR1 is SEHNR and CDR2 is FQNEAQ in the germline V gene (reference sequence). The J segment lost 1 base and the V segment lost 3 bases, leaving 3 bases of the junction unmatched. The length of the CDR3 is 15 residues.

The chain has TRBV12-3 or TRBV12-4 and TRBJ2-1, with 7 bases lining up with TRBD2. V dropped 4 bases and J dropped 12; count of bases not matched to a gene: 6. This CDR3 is 12 amino acids long. CDR3 residues: CASSSGGGGQFF. The CDR3 nucleotides read TGTGCCAGCAGTTCCGGCGGGGGAGGGCAGTTCTTC.

About this clone: One junction end disagrees with the germline gene, perhaps due to a read error. The chain employs TRBV6-6 and TRBJ2-7; TRBD2 matches 10 bases. CDR3 length: 16 residues. CDR1 and CDR2 from the germline V gene are MNHNY and SVGAGI (reference sequence). The CDR3, as DNA: TGTGCCAGCAGTGACTCCTCTAGCGGGGGCTCCTACGAGCAGTACTTC. It yields the protein CASSDSSSGGSYEQYF.

The V gene is TRBV5-4, the J gene TRBJ2-2; TRBD2 aligns across 13 bases. V trimming: 3 bases; J trimming: 8 bases; junction bases outside the gene matches: 7. The CDR3 is 16 amino acids. The germline V gene has CDR1 SGHNT and CDR2 YYREEE (reference sequence). In DNA, the CDR3 is TGTGCCAGCAGCTCGGGACTAGCGGGGACGGGGGGGGAGCTGTTTTTT. Encoded protein: CASSSGLAGTGGELFF.

This clone was detected only once. The chain has TRBV11-3 and TRBJ2-4, with 7 nucleotides matching TRBD1. The germline CDR1 and CDR2 sequences are SGHNT and YENEEA. The trim removed 1 base at V and 6 bases at J, leaving 12 bases unmatched. The CDR3 contains 17 residues. The CDR3 nucleotides are TGTGCCAGCAGCTTAGTGAGACAGGGCCTACAAGGAAACATTCAGTACTTC. It is translated as CASSLVRQGLQGNIQYF. The full variable domain, completed using reference TRBV11-3 and TRBJ2-4, is EAGVVQSPRYKIIEKKQPVAFWCNPISGHNTLYWYLQNLGQGPELLIRYENEEAVDDSQLPKDRFSAERLKGVDSTLKIQPAELGDSAVYLCASSLVRQGLQGNIQYFGAGTRLSVL.

The CDR3 is CASSLANWDRGRQETQYF. In DNA, the CDR3 is TGTGCCAGCAGCTTGGCCAACTGGGACAGGGGGCGGCAAGAGACCCAGTACTTC. The V call is TRBV5-4, the J call TRBJ2-5, with 12 bases that match TRBD1. The germline gives CDR1 SGHNT, CDR2 YYREEE (reference sequence). With 0 bases clipped from V and 2 bases from J, the junction kept 8 bases outside the gene matches. The length of the CDR3 is 18 residues.

This chain joins TRBV5-8 and TRBJ2-1, with a possible D match to TRBD1 (6 bases). CDR1 and CDR2 (germline): SGHTS, YDEGEE. Trimming pared 1 base from V and 4 bases from J, leaving 12 bases between. The CDR3 runs to 15 residues. CDR3 loop: CASSLSSTGYNEQFF. The CDR3 DNA sequence: TGTGCCAGCAGCTTGTCCTCCACAGGGTACAATGAGCAGTTCTTC.

The chain links TRBV19 to TRBJ1-4; D not resolved. In germline, CDR1 is LNHDA, CDR2 SQIVND (reference sequence). This CDR3 region has 15 residues. V lost 9 bases to trimming and J lost 4 bases, with 18 bases between them. The CDR3 DNA is TGTGCCAGCCGAACTACCCGGCAGCTTAATGAAAAACTGTTTTTT. Translated: CASRTTRQLNEKLFF.

The chain combines TRBV11-3 with TRBJ2-7; 7 nucleotides line up with TRBD1. V gave up 5 bases and J gave up 3 bases; unmatched junction bases: 7. Germline loops: CDR1 SGHNT, CDR2 YENEEA. The CDR3 sequence is 14 residues long. CDR3 region: CASSPRDRNYEQYF. CDR3 in DNA: TGTGCCAGCAGCCCCAGGGACAGAAACTACGAGCAGTACTTC. Using reference TRBV11-3 and TRBJ2-7 for the parts outside the CDR3, the full variable domain is EAGVVQSPRYKIIEKKQPVAFWCNPISGHNTLYWYLQNLGQGPELLIRYENEEAVDDSQLPKDRFSAERLKGVDSTLKIQPAELGDSAVYLCASSPRDRNYEQYFGPGTRLTVT.

The chain is built from TRBV7-2 and TRBJ2-7; 8 bases agree with TRBD1. Germline V lookup: CDR1 SGHTA, CDR2 FQGNSA. This CDR3 spans 20 amino acids. V lost 0 bases, J lost 0 bases, and 16 bases stayed unmatched. The chain's CDR3 is CASSLALGRGPAPDSYEQYF. The CDR3 nucleotides read TGTGCCAGCAGCTTAGCGCTTGGCAGGGGGCCCGCGCCCGACTCCTACGAGCAGTACTTC.

This chain joins TRBV7-6 and TRBJ1-3; 7 nucleotides match TRBD1. CDR1 SGHVS and CDR2 FNYEAQ come from the germline V gene. The J segment lost 4 bases and the V segment lost 5 bases, leaving 14 bases of the junction unmatched. The CDR3 has 17 residues. DNA of the CDR3: TGTGCCAGCAGCCCAGGAGGGACAGCCAGGGAAGGAAACACCATATATTTT. It translates to CASSPGGTAREGNTIYF.

The J gene is TRBJ2-5, the V gene TRBV6-6, with TRBD1 matching over 11 bases. V shed 1 base, J shed 7 bases, and the junction held 2 bases outside the gene matches. The CDR3 covers 14 residues. CDR1 and CDR2 (germline): MNHNY, SVGAGI (reference sequence). The CDR3, as DNA: TGTGCCAGCAGTTACTTCGGACAGGGGGCGACCCAGTACTTC. Protein sequence: CASSYFGQGATQYF.

V gene TRBV4-3 combines with J gene TRBJ1-3, with unresolved D. This CDR3 spans 19 amino acids. V was trimmed by 4 bases and J by 2 bases, leaving 24 bases between them. The germline CDR1 and CDR2 sequences are LGHNA and YSLEER. The CDR3 here is CASSPSPPHWSLAGNTIYF. DNA of the CDR3: TGCGCCAGCAGCCCCTCTCCCCCCCACTGGTCTCTGGCTGGAAACACCATATATTTT.

The V call is TRBV5-8, the J call TRBJ1-1, with D tentatively TRBD1 (5 bases). V was pared by 4 bases and J by 1 base, with 14 bases between. The germline CDR1 and CDR2 sequences are SGHTS and YDEGEE. The CDR3 extends over 15 amino acids. The CDR3 sequence is CASSTAGGWNTEAFF. CDR3 bases: TGTGCCAGCAGCACCGCGGGGGGATGGAACACTGAAGCTTTCTTT.

This CDR3 reads CASSLGQKYEQYF. CDR3 nucleotide sequence: TGCGCCAGCAGCTTAGGACAGAAATACGAGCAGTACTTC. The chain has TRBV5-1 and TRBJ2-7, with D perhaps TRBD1 (6 bases). The CDR3 loop spans 13 amino acids. Trimming removed 2 bases from V and 4 bases from J, with 10 bases in between. Germline V lookup: CDR1 SGHRS, CDR2 YFSETQ.

The chain links TRBV6-5 to TRBJ2-1; D is perhaps TRBD2 (5 bases). V was trimmed by 6 bases and J by 0 bases, leaving 12 bases between them. The CDR3 extends over 15 amino acids. Germline values: CDR1 MNHEY, CDR2 SVGAGI. DNA of the CDR3: TGTGCCAGCAGCCGAAGCGGAAGCTCCTACAATGAGCAGTTCTTC. The encoded protein is CASSRSGSSYNEQFF.

This clone appeared once. The chain employs TRBV9 and TRBJ1-5; no clear D gene. Trimming removed 0 bases at V and 4 bases at J, with 11 bases between. The CDR3 is 15 amino acids. From germline, CDR1 is SGDLS and CDR2 YYNGEE. The CDR3 DNA reads TGTGCCAGCAGCGTAGGGGCTTACAGTAATCAGCCCCAGCATTTT. Translated, it gives CASSVGAYSNQPQHF.

The J gene is TRBJ2-5, the V gene TRBV19; tentative D call: TRBD2 (5 bases). CDR1 and CDR2 (germline): LNHDA, SQIVND (reference sequence). The CDR3 totals 14 residues. Trimming removed 6 bases at V and 5 bases at J, with 16 bases between. The CDR3 sequence: CASSPSGVGETQYF. CDR3 in DNA: TGTGCCAGTAGCCCCTCCGGGGTTGGGGAGACCCAGTACTTC.

The table lists this clone with a count of one. The chain uses TRBV9 and TRBJ2-3, with 10 bases matching TRBD2. CDR3 length: 17 amino acids. V lost 3 bases to trimming and J lost 1 base; unmatched junction nucleotides: 8. The V gene's germline CDR1 is SGDLS and CDR2 YYNGEE. CDR3 region: CASSGYERGGGTDTQYF. The CDR3 nucleotides are TGTGCCAGCAGCGGCTATGAGCGGGGGGGCGGCACAGATACGCAGTATTTT.

CDR3 in DNA: TGTGCCAGCAGTGATGGGGAGTTGAACACTGAAGCTTTCTTT. Residues: CASSDGELNTEAFF. The chain joins TRBV6-1 to TRBJ1-1; D not resolved. Germline assignment: CDR1 MNHNS and CDR2 SASEGT. With 3 bases removed from V and 0 bases from J, the gap between germline ends came to 8 bases. The CDR3 has 14 amino acids.

V usage is TRBV5-1 and J usage is TRBJ2-7; 9 nucleotides line up with TRBD1. Germline values: CDR1 SGHRS, CDR2 YFSETQ. V lost 3 bases and J lost 0; bases outside the gene matches: 7. CDR3 length equals 16 residues. The CDR3 DNA reads as TGCGCCAGCAGCTGGGGGACAGGGCCCAGCTCCTACGAGCAGTACTTC. This translates into CASSWGTGPSSYEQYF.

The rearrangement uses TRBV11-2 and TRBJ2-1; a possible D gene is TRBD1 (7 bases). This CDR3 region has 18 residues. The germline V gene has CDR1 SGHAT and CDR2 FQNNGV. Trimming left V 5 bases short and J 0 bases short, with 20 bases between. The DNA for the CDR3 is TGTGCCAGCAGCGCCCGAGGGGGGACAGAGTCCTCCTACAATGAGCAGTTCTTC. Translation: CASSARGGTESSYNEQFF.

The chain recombines TRBV7-2 with TRBJ2-3, with 7 positions matching TRBD2. Unmatched junction bases numbered 16, after V lost 5 bases and J lost 2 bases. Germline lookup yields CDR1 SGHTA and CDR2 FQGNSA. The CDR3 is made up of 18 amino acids. CDR3 nucleotide sequence: TGTGCCAGCAGCGTAGAGTTGCTGGCGGGGGAATTCACAGATACGCAGTATTTT. Protein product: CASSVELLAGEFTDTQYF.

The chain carries TRBV19 and TRBJ1-3; 7 bases match TRBD1. Germline V gene sequence: CDR1 LNHDA, CDR2 SQIVND (reference sequence). The CDR3 covers 15 residues. J lost 0 bases, V lost 4 bases, and 3 bases had no gene match. CDR3: CASSTTGDSGNTIYF. CDR3 DNA sequence: TGTGCCAGTAGTACAACAGGGGACTCTGGAAACACCATATATTTT.

V is TRBV6-2 or TRBV6-3 and J is TRBJ2-1, with D perhaps matching TRBD1 (5 bases). CDR1 is MNHEY, CDR2 SVGEGT, per germline. Trimming left V 5 bases short and J 9 bases short, with 11 bases between. There are 12 residues in the CDR3. CDR3 DNA sequence: TGTGCCAGCAGTATCTCAGGGATTGAGCAGTTCTTC. It specifies CASSISGIEQFF.

In its sample, this clone was seen once. This sequence joins TRBV29-1 and TRBJ2-7, with TRBD1 matching over 8 bases. Unmatched junction bases numbered 6, after V lost 4 bases and J lost 1 base. There are 14 residues in the CDR3. CDR1 is SQVTM, CDR2 ANQGSEA, per germline. CDR3 DNA: TGCAGCGTTGTCAGGGGGCTGTTGTCCTACGAGCAGTACTTC. Protein: CSVVRGLLSYEQYF.

This chain uses TRBV7-9 with TRBJ2-7; no clear D. Per the germline V gene, CDR1 is SEHNR and CDR2 is FQNEAQ (reference sequence). The CDR3 is 11 amino acids. Trimming left V 4 bases short and J 3 bases short, with 4 bases between. The CDR3: CASSSNYEQYF. The CDR3 region has the DNA TGTGCCAGCAGCTCAAACTACGAGCAGTACTTC.